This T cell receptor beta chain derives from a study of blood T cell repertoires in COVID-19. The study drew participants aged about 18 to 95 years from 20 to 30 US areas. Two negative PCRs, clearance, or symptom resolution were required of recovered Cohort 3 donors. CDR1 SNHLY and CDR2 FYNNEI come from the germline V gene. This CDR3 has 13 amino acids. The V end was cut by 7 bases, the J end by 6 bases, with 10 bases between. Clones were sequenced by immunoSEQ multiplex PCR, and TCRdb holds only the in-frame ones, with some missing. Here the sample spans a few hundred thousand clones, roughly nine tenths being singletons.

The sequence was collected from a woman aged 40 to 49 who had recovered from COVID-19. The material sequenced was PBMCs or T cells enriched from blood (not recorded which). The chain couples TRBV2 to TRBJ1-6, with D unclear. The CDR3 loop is CASTGFPNSPLHF. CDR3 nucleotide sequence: TGTGCCAGCACAGGTTTTCCTAATTCACCCCTCCACTTT. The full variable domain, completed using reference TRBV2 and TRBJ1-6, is EPEVTQTPSHQVTQMGQEVILRCVPISNHLYFYWYRQILGQKVEFLVSFYNNEISEKSEIFDDQFSVERPDGSNFTLKIRSTKLEDSAMYFCASTGFPNSPLHFGNGTRLTVT.